Listed below are T cell receptor beta chains from one sample, sequenced in a study of Ad26.COV2.S vaccination and SARS-CoV-2 variants. Produced via immunoSEQ multiplex PCR; TCRdb's table is partial and in-frame only. The sample holds 350,000 to 400,000 clones, 70% to 90% seen once. The material sequenced was peripheral blood, taken in a trial of Ad26.COV2.S vaccine versus placebo. All receptors derive from a person aged 18-65 years who received the Ad26.COV2.S COVID-19 vaccine or a placebo. Both conserved end residues are part of each CDR3. The order of the fields is clone size, V gene, D gene, J gene, CDR3 length, CDR3 protein, CDR3 DNA. The D gene is left open where the match is weak. For some rows the clone size is stated as once, few or many, or as a class when expanded; others skip it.

.	TRBV19	TRBD1	TRBJ1-1	12	CASSLTGAGAFF	TGTGCCAGTAGTTTAACAGGGGCTGGGGCTTTCTTT
.	TRBV7-2	.	TRBJ2-2	14	CASSLDLRTGELFF	TGTGCCAGCAGCTTAGATCTACGCACCGGGGAGCTGTTTTTT
.	TRBV18	.	TRBJ1-1	15	CASRQERGENTEAFF	TGTGCCAGCAGACAGGAGAGGGGAGAAAACACTGAAGCTTTCTTT
.	TRBV15	TRBD1	TRBJ1-2	16	CATSRDLGGTGSGYTF	TGTGCCACCAGCAGAGATCTAGGGGGGACAGGCTCTGGCTACACCTTC
.	TRBV18	.	TRBJ1-1	13	CASSPDWNTEAFF	TGTGCCAGCTCACCGGACTGGAACACTGAAGCTTTCTTT
.	TRBV4-1	.	TRBJ1-1	14	CASSSRQGWNEAFF	TGCGCCAGCAGCTCAAGGCAAGGGTGGAATGAAGCTTTCTTT
.	TRBV10-1	.	TRBJ2-3	13	CASSESSGDTQYF	TGCGCCAGCAGTGAGTCAAGCGGGGATACGCAGTATTTT
once	TRBV28	.	TRBJ2-7	15	CASSSTGGPTYEQYF	TGTGCCAGCAGTTCCACTGGAGGGCCAACCTACGAGCAGTACTTC
.	TRBV11-2	.	TRBJ1-6	15	CASSLGDAGDSPLHF	TGTGCCAGCAGCTTAGGGGATGCAGGGGATTCACCCCTCCACTTT
.	TRBV10-1	.	TRBJ1-1	13	CASSDDPTAEAFF	TGCGCCAGCAGTGACGACCCAACCGCTGAAGCTTTCTTT
few	TRBV3-1/TRBV3-2	TRBD1	TRBJ1-6	14	CASSHYRGDSPLHF	TGTGCCAGCAGCCATTACAGGGGTGATTCACCCCTCCACTTT
once	TRBV6-5	.	TRBJ1-4	14	CASSETGLNEKLFF	TGTGCCAGCAGCGAGACAGGCCTTAATGAAAAACTGTTTTTT
.	TRBV7-2	.	TRBJ1-4	16	CASSPHYGDLGEKLFF	TGTGCCAGCAGCCCGCACTACGGAGATTTGGGTGAAAAACTGTTTTTT
.	TRBV13	TRBD1	TRBJ2-7	14	CASSLRQGTYEQYF	TGTGCCAGCAGCTTAAGACAGGGGACCTACGAGCAGTACTTC
.	TRBV9	.	TRBJ1-4	12	CASSTADEKLFF	TGTGCCAGCAGCACGGCGGATGAAAAACTGTTTTTT
.	TRBV7-7	.	TRBJ2-5	13	CASSLSGQETQYF	TGTGCTAGCAGCTTAAGCGGACAAGAGACCCAGTACTTC
.	TRBV5-1	TRBD1	TRBJ2-7	14	CASSPGQDSYEQYF	TGCGCCAGCAGCCCGGGACAGGACTCCTACGAGCAGTACTTC
.	TRBV18	TRBD2	TRBJ2-5	16	CASSPTTSGGQETQYF	TGTGCCAGCTCACCGACGACTAGCGGGGGCCAAGAGACCCAGTACTTC
.	TRBV12-5	.	TRBJ2-1	12	CASGLVQSAQFF	TGTGCTAGTGGTTTGGTACAGTCGGCGCAGTTCTTC
.	TRBV18	TRBD1	TRBJ1-1	14	CASSLLQGASEAFF	TGTGCCAGCTCACTCTTACAGGGGGCGAGTGAAGCTTTCTTT
.	TRBV2	.	TRBJ2-1	14	CASSLDLGGGEQFF	TGTGCCAGCAGTCTAGATCTCGGGGGCGGTGAGCAGTTCTTC
.	TRBV19	.	TRBJ1-1	13	CASSMTPGRGAFF	TGTGCCAGTAGTATGACGCCGGGACGGGGGGCTTTCTTT
.	TRBV10-1	.	TRBJ1-2	14	CASSDTRGFGGYTF	TGCGCCAGCAGTGATACACGGGGGTTTGGTGGCTACACCTTC
.	TRBV6-5	.	TRBJ1-1	15	CASSYGGLGNTEAFF	TGTGCCAGCAGTTACGGGGGGCTGGGGAACACTGAAGCTTTCTTT
.	TRBV13	.	TRBJ1-3	17	CASRSSYVAVAGNTIYF	TGTGCCAGCAGATCCTCCTATGTTGCGGTCGCTGGAAACACCATATATTTT
.	TRBV18	.	TRBJ2-3	13	CASSPGGADTQYF	TGTGCCAGCTCACCGGGCGGAGCAGATACGCAGTATTTT
.	TRBV4-1	.	TRBJ1-1	13	CASSHPGDAEAFF	TGCGCCAGCAGCCACCCGGGGGACGCTGAAGCTTTCTTT
once	TRBV19	.	TRBJ1-1	13	CASSIPPGTEAFF	TGTGCCAGTAGTATCCCCCCGGGCACTGAAGCTTTCTTT
.	TRBV6-5	.	TRBJ1-1	14	CASSRGLMNTEAFF	TGTGCCAGCAGTCGGGGGCTAATGAACACTGAAGCTTTCTTT
.	TRBV30	.	TRBJ1-6	13	CAWKVKGNSPLHF	TGTGCCTGGAAAGTCAAAGGGAATTCACCCCTCCACTTT
.	TRBV6-6	.	TRBJ2-7	14	CASSPAEVSYEQYF	TGTGCCAGCTCCCCCGCGGAGGTCTCCTACGAGCAGTACTTC
.	TRBV5-4	TRBD1	TRBJ1-1	14	CASSLQGANAEAFF	TGTGCCAGCAGTCTCCAGGGGGCTAACGCTGAAGCTTTCTTT
.	TRBV9	.	TRBJ2-5	14	CASSVGAGEETQYF	TGTGCCAGCAGCGTAGGGGCAGGGGAGGAGACCCAGTACTTC
.	TRBV27	.	TRBJ1-5	12	CASSFRGQPQHF	TGTGCCAGCAGTTTTCGAGGTCAGCCCCAGCATTTT
.	TRBV7-2	.	TRBJ2-3	15	CASSVSAAVTDTQYF	TGTGCCAGCAGCGTTAGCGCGGCGGTCACAGATACGCAGTATTTT
.	TRBV7-2	.	TRBJ1-2	12	CASSLDQEGYTF	TGTGCCAGCAGCTTGGACCAGGAGGGCTACACCTTC
.	TRBV10-3	TRBD1	TRBJ2-3	12	CAISETRGRMYF	TGTGCCATCAGTGAAACCAGGGGGCGCATGTATTTT
.	TRBV19	.	TRBJ1-2	13	CASSETEFLGYTF	TGTGCCAGTAGCGAGACAGAGTTTCTGGGCTACACCTTC
.	TRBV6-1	.	TRBJ1-5	15	CASSEIWQLNQPQHF	TGTGCCAGCAGTGAAATTTGGCAGCTCAATCAGCCCCAGCATTTT
.	TRBV7-8	TRBD1	TRBJ1-2	14	CASSLGEGAFGYTF	TGTGCCAGCAGCTTGGGGGAGGGGGCTTTTGGCTACACCTTC
.	TRBV10-3	TRBD1	TRBJ1-1	12	CAIGQGATEAFF	TGTGCCATAGGACAGGGAGCCACTGAAGCTTTCTTT
.	TRBV6-2/TRBV6-3	TRBD1	TRBJ1-2	12	CASSLSQGSYTF	TGTGCCAGCAGTTTGTCACAGGGGTCCTACACCTTC
few	TRBV2	.	TRBJ2-2	14	CASIKGLNTGELFF	TGTGCCAGCATCAAGGGATTAAACACCGGGGAGCTGTTTTTT
.	TRBV5-1	TRBD1	TRBJ1-2	14	CASSLDRGTYGYTF	TGCGCCAGCAGCTTGGACAGGGGAACCTATGGCTACACCTTC
.	TRBV5-4	TRBD2	TRBJ2-3	18	CASSRTSGGDYSTDTQYF	TGTGCCAGCAGCCGGACTAGCGGGGGGGACTATAGCACAGATACGCAGTATTTT
.	TRBV11-2	TRBD1	TRBJ1-4	14	CASSLDRANEKLFF	TGTGCCAGCAGCTTGGACAGGGCCAATGAAAAACTGTTTTTT
.	TRBV11-2	.	TRBJ1-4	15	CASSFQGKTNEKLFF	TGTGCCAGCAGCTTCCAGGGTAAAACTAATGAAAAACTGTTTTTT
.	TRBV6-4	.	TRBJ1-5	14	CASRTKRGGFPQHF	TGTGCCAGCAGAACAAAAAGGGGGGGGTTCCCCCAGCATTTT
.	TRBV4-3	.	TRBJ1-2	12	CASSQDSYGYTF	TGCGCCAGCAGCCAAGACAGTTATGGCTACACCTTC
.	TRBV19	.	TRBJ1-5	14	CASSNRDSNQPQHF	TGTGCCAGTAGTAATCGGGACAGCAATCAGCCCCAGCATTTT
.	TRBV6-5	.	TRBJ1-6	15	CASSYSMDVYSPLHF	TGTGCCAGCAGTTACTCGATGGACGTCTACTCACCCCTCCACTTT
.	TRBV5-4	.	TRBJ1-1	14	CASRPTGGSTEAFF	TGTGCCAGCAGACCGACGGGGGGCAGCACTGAAGCTTTCTTT
.	TRBV4-3	.	TRBJ1-1	18	CASSQEPPGINRNTEAFF	TGCGCCAGCAGCCAAGAGCCCCCAGGGATTAATCGGAACACTGAAGCTTTCTTT
.	TRBV6-6	TRBD1	TRBJ2-7	14	CASTPTDRGHEQYF	TGTGCCAGCACCCCTACGGACAGGGGCCACGAGCAGTACTTC